This T cell receptor (beta chain) was captured by sequencing in a study of cytomegalovirus exposure and HLA in healthy donors. Study at large: Sequencing of 150 million to 200 million T cells in an earlier analysis found more than 100 million unique TCR beta sequences. Study-level findings and limits: For TCR beta chains, V- and J-gene trimming was later linked to a missense DCLRE1C variant.

Of note for this clone: No antigen is known for it.

V lost 1 base, J lost 1 base, and 8 bases stayed unmatched. CDR3 length equals 17 residues. CDR1 is SGHTA, CDR2 FQGNSA, per germline. A multiplex PCR was run with 60 Vbeta primers and 13 Jbeta primers. Libraries were prepared by immunoSEQ multiplex PCR; TCRdb keeps only in-frame clonotypes and omits some of them. This table has 95,000 to 150,000 clones, over 65% appearing once. The sequencing input was PBMCs. The TCR was taken from a man aged 35 to 55 in good health and CMV-seropositive. The chain combines TRBV7-2 with TRBJ2-5, with TRBD2 matching 8 bases. The CDR3 bases are TGTGCCAGCAGCTTAGACGGTCACAGCGGGGGCCAAGAGACCCAGTACTTC. It yields the protein CASSLDGHSGGQETQYF.